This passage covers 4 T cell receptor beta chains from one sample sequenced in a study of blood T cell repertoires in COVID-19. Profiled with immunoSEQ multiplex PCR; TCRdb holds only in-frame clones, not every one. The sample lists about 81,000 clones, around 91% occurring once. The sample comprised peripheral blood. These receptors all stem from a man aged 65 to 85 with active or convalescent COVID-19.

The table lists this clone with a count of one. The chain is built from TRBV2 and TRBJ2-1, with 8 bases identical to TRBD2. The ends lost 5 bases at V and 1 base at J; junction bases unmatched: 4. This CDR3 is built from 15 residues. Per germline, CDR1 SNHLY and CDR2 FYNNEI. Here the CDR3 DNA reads TGTGCCAGCAGTCGAAGCGGGGGTTCCTACAATGAGCAGTTCTTC. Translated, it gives CASSRSGGSYNEQFF.

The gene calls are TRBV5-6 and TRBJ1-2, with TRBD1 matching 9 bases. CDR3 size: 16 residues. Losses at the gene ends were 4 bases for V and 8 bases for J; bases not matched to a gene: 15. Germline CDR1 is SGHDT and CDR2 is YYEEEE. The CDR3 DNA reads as TGTGCCAGCAGCCCCCTTTATCCCGGACAGGGGTTAGGCTACACCTTC. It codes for CASSPLYPGQGLGYTF.

In DNA, the CDR3 is TGTGCCAGTCTCCTTCAGGGTACCACTGAAGCTTTCTTT. Protein sequence: CASLLQGTTEAFF. The chain employs TRBV5-6 and TRBJ1-1, with a possible D match to TRBD1 (5 bases). Germline assignment: CDR1 SGHDT and CDR2 YYEEEE. V was shortened by 8 bases and J by 4 bases, with 15 bases between the two germline ends. This CDR3 has 13 amino acids.

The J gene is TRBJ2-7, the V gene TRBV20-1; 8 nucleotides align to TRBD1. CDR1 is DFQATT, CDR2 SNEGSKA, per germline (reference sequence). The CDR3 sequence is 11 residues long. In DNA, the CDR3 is TGCAGCTGGACAGGGATGGACGAGCAGTACTTC. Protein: CSWTGMDEQYF.